What follows are 15 T cell receptor beta chains derived from one specimen sequenced in a study of spatial heterogeneity in lung cancer. The time point: sample taken at primary tumor resection. Unsorted tumor, nontumor lung tissue or cryopreserved PBMC supplied the whole RNA. TCRdb ran MiXCR on the 5' RACE reads and lists one entry per CDR3 protein. The table has 70,000 to 90,000 distinct CDR3 sequences, about 14% seen once. The material was PBMCs, obtained at surgery. These receptors all come from a male donor with early-stage non-small cell lung cancer.

The chain joins TRBV20-1 to TRBJ2-1; TRBD2 matches 14 bases. V gave up 3 bases and J gave up 6 bases; unmatched junction bases: 4. The CDR3 contains 15 residues. Germline values: CDR1 DFQATT, CDR2 SNEGSKA (reference sequence). CDR3 protein: CSASSGTSGSNEQFF. In DNA form, the CDR3 reads TGCAGTGCTAGTTCCGGGACTAGCGGGAGCAATGAGCAGTTCTTC.

This clonotype was recorded many times. J is TRBJ2-2 and V is TRBV6-5, with D perhaps TRBD1 or TRBD2 (5 bases each). Trimming left V 0 bases short and J 10 bases short, with 9 bases between. Germline V CDR1 and CDR2: MNHEY, SVGAGI. This CDR3 spans 13 amino acids. The CDR3: CASSYSRGAELFF. Here the CDR3 DNA reads TGTGCCAGCAGTTACTCGAGGGGCGCGGAGCTGTTTTTT.

There are a few counts of this clonotype. The chain couples TRBV7-2 to TRBJ2-2; D uncertain. This CDR3 region has 15 residues. Germline V CDR1 and CDR2: SGHTA, FQGNSA. V was pared by 1 base and J by 3 bases, with 9 bases between. As DNA, the CDR3 is TGTGCCAGCAGCTTAGTATTGGGGTACACCGGGGAGCTGTTTTTT. It is translated as CASSLVLGYTGELFF.

This sequence joins TRBV3-1 and TRBJ1-2, with 9 nucleotides matching TRBD1. V lost 3 bases and J lost 8; bases outside the gene matches: 7. Germline V gene lookup returns CDR1 LGHDT and CDR2 YNNKEL (reference sequence). This CDR3 spans 14 amino acids. The CDR3 DNA sequence: TGTGCCAGCAGCCACAGGACAGGGGCTTTCGGCTACACCTTC. Residues: CASSHRTGAFGYTF.

The sample holds a few counts of this clonotype. This rearrangement joins TRBV7-2 to TRBJ1-5; 10 nucleotides agree with TRBD1. J was trimmed by 2 bases and V by 4 bases; bases with no gene match: 8. Per germline, CDR1 SGHTA and CDR2 FQGNSA. The CDR3 runs 17 residues. The chain's CDR3 is CASSSRSGTGGNQPQHF. The CDR3 DNA reads TGTGCCAGCAGCTCTAGGAGCGGGACAGGGGGCAATCAGCCCCAGCATTTT.

V usage is TRBV7-9 and J usage is TRBJ2-5, with D unclear. V shed 5 bases and J shed 5 bases, with 12 bases lying between them. The CDR3 loop spans 13 amino acids. Germline V lookup: CDR1 SEHNR, CDR2 FQNEAQ (reference sequence). CDR3 nucleotides: TGTGCCAGCAGCCTTGATGCTGGGGAGACCCAGTACTTC. It yields the protein CASSLDAGETQYF.

This clonotype has just a few counts. This chain joins TRBV7-9 and TRBJ1-1; D is perhaps TRBD1 (5 bases). Germline-derived CDR1 and CDR2 are SEHNR and FQNEAQ (reference sequence). V was cut by 3 bases and J by 2 bases, with 7 bases left in between. CDR3 size: 13 residues. This CDR3 reads CASSFRGNTEAFF. The CDR3 DNA is TGTGCCAGCAGCTTTAGGGGCAACACTGAAGCTTTCTTT.

This clonotype has a count of ten or more. The CDR3 reads CASSPGQVNTEAFF. CDR3 coding DNA: TGCGCCAGCAGCCCGGGACAAGTGAACACTGAAGCTTTCTTT. The chain carries TRBV4-1 and TRBJ1-1; D is perhaps TRBD1 (6 bases). Between the trimmed V and J ends, which lost 4 bases and 0 bases, there was a span of 9 bases. The CDR3 has 14 amino acids. Germline-derived CDR1 and CDR2 are MGHRA and YSYEKL.

The chain is built from TRBV4-1 and TRBJ2-1; D not certain. This CDR3 is 16 amino acids long. The germline V gene encodes CDR1 MGHRA and CDR2 YSYEKL. Trimming pared 1 base from V and 3 bases from J, leaving 13 bases between. CDR3 sequence (DNA): TGCGCCAGCAGCCAAGGTTCGGCGGATAACTACAATGAGCAGTTCTTC. Translation gives CASSQGSADNYNEQFF.

This clonotype was observed a handful of times. CDR3 DNA: TGTGCCAGCAGCCCTTCCGGGACAGGGGGAGAAGCTTTCTTT. Amino acid sequence: CASSPSGTGGEAFF. The chain has TRBV9 and TRBJ1-1; 11 bases are a match to TRBD1. The germline CDR1 and CDR2 sequences are SGDLS and YYNGEE. The CDR3 is 14 residues long. J lost 8 bases, V lost 4 bases, and 7 bases had no gene match.

CDR3 DNA: TGTGCCATCAGTGAGGAGCCTTCCGGGACAGGGAGAGCCAACGAGCAGTACTTC. Its translation: CAISEEPSGTGRANEQYF. V is TRBV10-3 and J is TRBJ2-7; 9 nucleotides align to TRBD1. The ends lost 2 bases at V and 5 bases at J; junction bases unmatched: 16. Germline CDR1 reads ENHRY; CDR2 reads SYGVKD. CDR3 size: 18 residues.

This clonotype is medium-sized. The chain has TRBV29-1 and TRBJ1-1, with D uncertain. This CDR3 comprises 12 residues. The V gene lost 3 bases and the J gene lost 0 bases, with 5 bases spanning the gap. Per the germline V gene, CDR1 is SQVTM and CDR2 is ANQGSEA. The CDR3 nucleotides read TGCAGCGTTGAGAGTATGAACACTGAAGCTTTCTTT. It is translated as CSVESMNTEAFF.

The V call is TRBV20-1, the J call TRBJ2-3; D not certain. The V end was cut by 8 bases, the J end by 2 bases, with 8 bases between. There are 11 residues in the CDR3. CDR1 and CDR2 from the germline V gene are DFQATT and SNEGSKA (reference sequence). The CDR3 sequence: CSQRTTDTQYF. In nucleotides, the CDR3 is TGCAGTCAGAGAACCACAGATACGCAGTATTTT.

V gene TRBV20-1 combines with J gene TRBJ2-3; maybe TRBD2 (6 bases). Germline CDR1 reads DFQATT; CDR2 reads SNEGSKA (reference sequence). The V end lost 5 bases, the J end lost 1 base, and 13 bases lay between the germline ends. CDR3 length: 14 residues. CDR3 nucleotide sequence: TGCAGTGCTCGGGGGATGGGGCGCACAGATACGCAGTATTTT. Translation gives CSARGMGRTDTQYF.

This clonotype appeared a few times. The chain joins TRBV5-1 to TRBJ2-5; possibly TRBD2 for D (6 bases). The CDR3 spans 15 residues. The germline V gene has CDR1 SGHRS and CDR2 YFSETQ. V lost 0 bases and J lost 1, with 10 bases in between. The CDR3 DNA is TGCGCCAGCAGCTTGGTGGGAGCGGGCCAAGAGACCCAGTACTTC. Protein product: CASSLVGAGQETQYF. Full variable domain (missing parts from reference TRBV5-1 and TRBJ2-5): KAGVTQTPRYLIKTRGQQVTLSCSPISGHRSVSWYQQTPGQGLQFLFEYFSETQRNKGNFPGRFSGRQFSNSRSEMNVSTLELGDSALYLCASSLVGAGQETQYFGPGTRLLVL.